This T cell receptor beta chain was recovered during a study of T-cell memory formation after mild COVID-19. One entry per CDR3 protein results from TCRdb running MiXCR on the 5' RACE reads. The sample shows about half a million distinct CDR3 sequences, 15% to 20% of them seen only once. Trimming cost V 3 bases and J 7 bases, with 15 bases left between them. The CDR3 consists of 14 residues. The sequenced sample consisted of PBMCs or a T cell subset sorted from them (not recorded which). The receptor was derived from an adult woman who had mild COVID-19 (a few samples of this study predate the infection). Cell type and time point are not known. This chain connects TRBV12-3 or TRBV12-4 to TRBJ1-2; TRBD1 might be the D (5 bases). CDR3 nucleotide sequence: TGTGCCAGCAGTTTGACCGTTCAGGACACTGGCTACACCTTC. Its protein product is CASSLTVQDTGYTF.